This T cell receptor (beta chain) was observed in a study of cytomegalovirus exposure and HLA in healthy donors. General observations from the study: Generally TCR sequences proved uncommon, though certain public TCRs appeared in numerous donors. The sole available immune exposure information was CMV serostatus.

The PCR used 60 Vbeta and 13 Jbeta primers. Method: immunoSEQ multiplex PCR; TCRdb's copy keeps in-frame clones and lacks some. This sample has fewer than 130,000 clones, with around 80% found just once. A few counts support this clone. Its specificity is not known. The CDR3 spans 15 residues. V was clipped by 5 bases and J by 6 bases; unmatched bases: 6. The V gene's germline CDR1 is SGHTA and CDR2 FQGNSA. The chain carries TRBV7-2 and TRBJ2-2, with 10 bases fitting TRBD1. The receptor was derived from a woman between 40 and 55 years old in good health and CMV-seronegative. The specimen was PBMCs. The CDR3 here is CASSRGQGVAGELFF. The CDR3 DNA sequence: TGTGCCAGCAGCCGAGGACAGGGGGTGGCCGGGGAGCTGTTTTTT.